A selection of T cell receptor beta chains follows, all from one sample in a study of T cell responses to AZD1222 COVID-19 vaccine. Assay used: immunoSEQ multiplex PCR; TCRdb lists only in-frame clones, some missing. The sample lists about 140,000 clones, approximately 90% occurring once. This specimen consisted of peripheral blood, obtained 28 days after the second AZD1222 dose. The receptors were gathered from an adult who received the AZD1222 COVID-19 vaccine. CDR3s include the opening cysteine and the closing phenylalanine or tryptophan. The order of the fields is clone size, V gene, J gene, D gene, CDR3 protein, CDR3 DNA. A D gene is named only where the DNA matches it firmly. Only part of the rows carry a size: once, few, many, or a class if the clone is expanded.

size: -; V: TRBV11-2; J: TRBJ2-5; D: -; CDR3: CASSFRTYQETQYF; DNA: TGTGCCAGCAGCTTCCGGACTTATCAAGAGACCCAGTACTTC
size: -; V: TRBV4-2; J: TRBJ1-1; D: TRBD1; CDR3: CASSQAGDRGFATEAFF; DNA: TGTGCCAGCAGCCAAGCCGGGGACAGGGGTTTTGCCACTGAAGCTTTCTTT
size: -; V: TRBV19; J: TRBJ1-2; D: -; CDR3: CASRTQALYTF; DNA: TGTGCCAGTAGAACACAGGCCCTCTACACCTTC
size: -; V: TRBV24-1; J: TRBJ2-7; D: -; CDR3: CATSEDGAYEQYF; DNA: TGTGCCACCAGTGAGGACGGAGCCTACGAGCAGTACTTC
size: -; V: TRBV5-4; J: TRBJ2-1; D: TRBD1; CDR3: CASSTSTGGSYNEQFF; DNA: TGTGCCAGCAGCACCTCTACAGGGGGCTCCTACAATGAGCAGTTCTTC
size: -; V: TRBV7-2; J: TRBJ2-1; D: -; CDR3: CASSSGTANNEQFF; DNA: TGTGCCAGCAGCTCCGGGACTGCAAACAATGAGCAGTTCTTC
size: -; V: TRBV2; J: TRBJ1-1; D: -; CDR3: CASRPDPAAFF; DNA: TGTGCCAGCAGGCCGGACCCCGCAGCTTTCTTT
size: once; V: TRBV19; J: TRBJ2-7; D: -; CDR3: CASSTRQGISYEQYF; DNA: TGTGCCAGTAGTACCCGGCAGGGGATCTCCTACGAGCAGTACTTC
size: -; V: TRBV28; J: TRBJ1-2; D: TRBD1; CDR3: CASSLAETGRAGYTF; DNA: TGTGCCAGCAGTTTAGCCGAGACAGGGAGGGCTGGCTACACCTTC
size: medium-sized; V: TRBV13; J: TRBJ1-2; D: -; CDR3: CASSLQGSPYGYTF; DNA: TGTGCCAGCAGCTTACAGGGTTCACCCTATGGCTACACCTTC
size: -; V: TRBV6-5; J: TRBJ1-2; D: -; CDR3: CASSYDFLYGYTF; DNA: TGTGCCAGCAGTTACGACTTTCTCTATGGCTACACCTTC
size: -; V: TRBV5-6; J: TRBJ2-7; D: TRBD1; CDR3: CASSPGTGGQYF; DNA: TGTGCCAGCAGCCCCGGGACAGGCGGGCAGTACTTC
size: few; V: TRBV27; J: TRBJ2-7; D: -; CDR3: CASSPNPGEQYF; DNA: TGTGCCAGCAGTCCCAACCCAGGCGAGCAGTACTTC
size: -; V: TRBV19; J: TRBJ1-2; D: -; CDR3: CASSMTVTTSVYGYTF; DNA: TGTGCCAGTAGTATGACAGTTACGACCTCGGTCTATGGCTACACCTTC
size: -; V: TRBV5-1; J: TRBJ2-3; D: -; CDR3: CASSLSGADTQYF; DNA: TGCGCCAGCAGCTTATCAGGGGCAGATACGCAGTATTTT
size: -; V: TRBV6-5; J: TRBJ1-2; D: -; CDR3: CASSLGPAPLYGYTF; DNA: TGTGCCAGCAGTTTGGGGCCGGCCCCCCTCTATGGCTACACCTTC
size: -; V: TRBV5-1; J: TRBJ2-3; D: -; CDR3: CASSLAGRADTDTQYF; DNA: TGCGCCAGCAGCTTGGCCGGGCGGGCGGACACAGATACGCAGTATTTT
size: -; V: TRBV3-1/TRBV3-2; J: TRBJ1-2; D: -; CDR3: CASSRTRDGYYGYTF; DNA: TGTGCCAGCAGCCGAACCCGGGACGGATACTATGGCTACACCTTC